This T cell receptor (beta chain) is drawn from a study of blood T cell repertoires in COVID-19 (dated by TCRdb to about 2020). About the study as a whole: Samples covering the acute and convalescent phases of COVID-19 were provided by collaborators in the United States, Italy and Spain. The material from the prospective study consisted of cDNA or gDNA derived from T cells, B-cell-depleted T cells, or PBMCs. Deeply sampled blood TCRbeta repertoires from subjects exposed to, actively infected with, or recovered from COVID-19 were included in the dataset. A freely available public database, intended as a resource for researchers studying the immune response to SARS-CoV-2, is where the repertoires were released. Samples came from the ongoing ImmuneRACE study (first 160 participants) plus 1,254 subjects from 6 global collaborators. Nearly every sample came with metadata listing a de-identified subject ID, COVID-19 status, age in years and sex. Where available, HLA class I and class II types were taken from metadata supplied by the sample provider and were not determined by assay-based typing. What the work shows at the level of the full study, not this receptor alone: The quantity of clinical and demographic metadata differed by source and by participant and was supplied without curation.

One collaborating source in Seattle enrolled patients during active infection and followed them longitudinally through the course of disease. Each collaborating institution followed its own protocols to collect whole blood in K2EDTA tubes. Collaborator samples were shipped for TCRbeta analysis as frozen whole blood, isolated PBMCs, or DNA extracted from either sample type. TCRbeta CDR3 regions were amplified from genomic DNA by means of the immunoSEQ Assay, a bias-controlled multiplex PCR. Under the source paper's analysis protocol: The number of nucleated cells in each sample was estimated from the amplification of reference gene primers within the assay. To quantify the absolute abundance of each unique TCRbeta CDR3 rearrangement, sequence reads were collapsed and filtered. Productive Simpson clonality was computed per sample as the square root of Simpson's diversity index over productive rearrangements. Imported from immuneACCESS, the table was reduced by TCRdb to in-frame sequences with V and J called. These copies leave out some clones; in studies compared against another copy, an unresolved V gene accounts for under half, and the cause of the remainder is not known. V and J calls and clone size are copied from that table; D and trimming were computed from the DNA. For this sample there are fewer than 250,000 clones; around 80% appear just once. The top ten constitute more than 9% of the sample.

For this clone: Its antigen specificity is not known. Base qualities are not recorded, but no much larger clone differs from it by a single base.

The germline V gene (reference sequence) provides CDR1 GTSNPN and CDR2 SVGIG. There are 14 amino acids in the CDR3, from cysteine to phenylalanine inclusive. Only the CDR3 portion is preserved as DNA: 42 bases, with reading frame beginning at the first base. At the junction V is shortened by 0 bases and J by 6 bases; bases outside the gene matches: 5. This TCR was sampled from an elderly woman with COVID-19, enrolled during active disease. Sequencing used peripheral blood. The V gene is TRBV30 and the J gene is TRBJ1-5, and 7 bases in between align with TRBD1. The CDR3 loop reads CAWSVGAGGQPQHF. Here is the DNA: TGTGCCTGGAGTGTAGGGGCAGGGGGTCAGCCCCAGCATTTT. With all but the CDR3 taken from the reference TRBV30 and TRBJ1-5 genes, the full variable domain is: SQTIHQWPATLVQPVGSPLSLECTVEGTSNPNLYWYRQAAGRGLQLLFYSVGIGQISSEVPQNLSASRPQDRQFILSSKKLLLSDSGFYLCAWSVGAGGQPQHFGDGTRLSIL.